This entry features one T cell receptor (beta chain) sequence. This sample is part of a study of T cells of healthy individuals. The CDR3 consists of 14 residues. Germline values: CDR1 LGHDT, CDR2 YNNKEL (reference sequence). V lost 4 bases and J lost 2, with 12 bases in between. In TCRdb, the 5' RACE reads were re-called with MiXCR into one record per CDR3 protein. This table holds 100,000 or so distinct CDR3 sequences, under 20% found once. The source is a human donor in good health. The V call is TRBV3-1, the J call TRBJ2-7, with a weak D call TRBD2 (5 bases). Here the CDR3 reads CASSRRAGTYEQYF. The CDR3 nucleotides read TGTGCCAGCAGCCGGCGGGCTGGCACCTACGAGCAGTACTTC.